Following are 27 T cell receptor beta chains from one sample sequenced in a study of sequential checkpoint blockade in melanoma. Sequencing used immunoSEQ multiplex PCR; TCRdb keeps in-frame clones, though not all of them. Among fewer than 35,000 clones listed, 77% were seen once. Treatment given: randomized to nivolumab then ipilimumab (arm A) or the reverse (arm B). The sample in question was CD8+ T cells sorted from blood (inferred from file names), obtained from a patient given nivolumab and ipilimumab in sequence. These receptors all come from a human donor with melanoma.

The chain recombines TRBV27 with TRBJ2-7; D remains ambiguous. The CDR3 loop spans 14 amino acids. V gave up 2 bases and J gave up 2 bases, with 10 bases separating them. The V gene's germline CDR1 is MNHEY and CDR2 SMNVEV (reference sequence). The CDR3 nucleotides are TGTGCCAGCAGTTTACCCCCCCCCGCCTACGAGCAGTACTTC. Its protein product is CASSLPPPAYEQYF.

This clone was seen once. The chain carries TRBV6-5 and TRBJ2-7; 7 nucleotides align to TRBD2. The J segment lost 6 bases and the V segment lost 0 bases, leaving 2 bases of the junction unmatched. Germline V gene data show CDR1 as MNHEY and CDR2 as SVGAGI. This CDR3 contains 13 residues. The CDR3 region has the DNA TGTGCCAGCAGTTACTCGGGGAGGGGCGAGCAGTACTTC. Translated: CASSYSGRGEQYF.

V gene TRBV28 combines with J gene TRBJ2-7, with TRBD1 matching over 8 bases. The germline V gene encodes CDR1 MDHEN and CDR2 SYDVKM. The CDR3 is made up of 13 amino acids. V lost 7 bases, J lost 5 bases, and 7 bases stayed unmatched. The DNA of the CDR3 is TGTGCCAGCACCATACAGGGGGTCCACGAGCAGTACTTC. Translated, it gives CASTIQGVHEQYF.

The rearrangement uses TRBV5-1 and TRBJ2-3, with 10 bases that match TRBD2. The CDR3 runs 16 residues. V dropped 4 bases and J dropped 4; count of bases not matched to a gene: 9. Germline CDR1 and CDR2: SGHRS and YFSETQ. CDR3 loop: CASSKRSGRASDTQYF. CDR3 DNA: TGCGCCAGCAGCAAAAGGAGCGGGAGGGCCTCAGATACGCAGTATTTT.

V usage is TRBV9 and J usage is TRBJ1-1, with unresolved D. The CDR3 length is 13 residues. Trimming took 0 bases from V and 1 from J, leaving 4 bases between them. Germline CDR1 SGDLS, CDR2 YYNGEE. CDR3 residues: CASSVAQNTEAFF. The CDR3 coding sequence is TGTGCCAGCAGCGTAGCACAGAACACTGAAGCTTTCTTT.

The chain combines TRBV19 with TRBJ2-3; TRBD2 aligns across 8 bases. The CDR3 is 16 residues long. Germline-derived CDR1 and CDR2 are LNHDA and SQIVND (reference sequence). V lost 5 bases and J lost 0; bases outside the gene matches: 7. The chain's CDR3 is CASSGPAGASTDTQYF. The DNA of the CDR3 is TGTGCCAGTAGTGGCCCAGCGGGGGCTAGCACAGATACGCAGTATTTT.

The chain employs TRBV4-1 and TRBJ1-5; the D gene is possibly TRBD1 (5 bases). With 0 bases removed from V and 4 bases from J, the gap between germline ends came to 13 bases. The CDR3 length is 16 residues. From germline, CDR1 is MGHRA and CDR2 YSYEKL. The CDR3 DNA is TGCGCCAGCAGCCAAGATCTTGGACAACCTAATCAGCCCCAGCATTTT. As protein: CASSQDLGQPNQPQHF.

This rearrangement joins TRBV4-1 to TRBJ2-7; 7 bases line up with TRBD2. V shed 1 base, J shed 3 bases, and the junction held 6 bases outside the gene matches. The CDR3 runs to 15 residues. Germline V gene sequence: CDR1 MGHRA, CDR2 YSYEKL. The CDR3 loop is CASSQAGGLGYEQYF. DNA for the CDR3: TGCGCCAGCAGCCAAGCGGGGGGACTCGGCTACGAGCAGTACTTC.

This chain uses TRBV9 with TRBJ2-5; D gene uncertain. The CDR3 has 13 residues. Germline-derived CDR1 and CDR2 are SGDLS and YYNGEE. V lost 3 bases and J lost 3, with 9 bases in between. The CDR3 spells CASSARGEETQYF. CDR3 sequence (DNA): TGTGCCAGCAGCGCTAGAGGTGAAGAGACCCAGTACTTC.

The rearrangement joins TRBV13 to TRBJ1-3; D is perhaps TRBD1 (6 bases). This CDR3 has 16 residues. V dropped 3 bases and J dropped 1 base, with 13 bases sitting between them. Looked up from germline, CDR1 is PRHDT and CDR2 is FYEKMQ (reference sequence). The CDR3 nucleotides read TGTGCCAGCAGCTTTGGGTACAGGGAATCTGGAAACACCATATATTTT. Translating gives CASSFGYRESGNTIYF.

About this clone itself: A junction boundary mismatches the germline segment, possibly from a read error. The V and J genes are TRBV7-7 and TRBJ2-3; D is unresolved. The germline CDR1 and CDR2 sequences are SSHAT and FNYEAQ (reference sequence). This CDR3 region has 14 residues. The CDR3 DNA is TGTGCTAGCAGCTTAGGCCCGCCCGGAGATACGCAGTATTTT. Translation gives CASSLGPPGDTQYF.

The rearrangement uses TRBV10-3 and TRBJ1-1; no firm D call. The V and J ends lost 7 bases and 2 bases respectively, with 14 bases between them. Looked up from germline, CDR1 is ENHRY and CDR2 is SYGVKD. This CDR3 has 14 residues. The CDR3 loop reads CAITSSGENTEAFF. The CDR3 bases are TGTGCCATCACCTCTTCAGGCGAAAACACTGAAGCTTTCTTT.

The chain recombines TRBV10-1 with TRBJ2-6; 11 bases agree with TRBD1. V lost 8 bases, J lost 1 base, and 7 bases stayed unmatched. The CDR3 has 17 amino acids. Germline V gives CDR1 WNHNN, CDR2 SYGVQD (reference sequence). This chain's CDR3 is CASDRDRGRSGANVLTF. The CDR3 DNA follows: TGCGCCAGCGACCGGGACAGGGGGAGGTCTGGGGCCAACGTCCTGACTTTC.

The V gene is TRBV10-3, the J gene TRBJ1-2, with a tentative D call TRBD1 (5 bases). The V and J ends lost 10 bases and 7 bases respectively, with 19 bases between them. Per germline, CDR1 ENHRY and CDR2 SYGVKD. This CDR3 contains 13 residues. The CDR3 loop is CATVEGGGAGYTF. CDR3 nucleotide sequence: TGTGCCACCGTCGAAGGCGGCGGGGCTGGCTACACCTTC.

The genes are TRBV7-8 and TRBJ2-1, with a possible D match to TRBD1 (5 bases). The germline gives CDR1 SGHVS, CDR2 FQNEAQ. V lost 5 bases, J lost 2 bases, and 13 bases lay in between. The CDR3 totals 15 residues. The CDR3 coding sequence is TGTGCCAGCAGCCCCCCGGCAGGGACCTACAATGAGCAGTTCTTC. It encodes CASSPPAGTYNEQFF.

The chain is built from TRBV12-5 and TRBJ1-1; possible D gene TRBD1, 6 bases. The CDR3 has 14 residues. Germline V gene sequence: CDR1 LGHNT, CDR2 FRNRAP. With 5 bases removed from V and 3 bases from J, the gap between germline ends came to 13 bases. CDR3 bases: TGTGCTAGTGGTCGGGGGGGCGGGGACACTGAAGCTTTCTTT. It translates to CASGRGGGDTEAFF.

This clone has a single count. This chain joins TRBV25-1 and TRBJ2-5, with a possible D match to TRBD1 (5 bases). The V and J ends lost 2 bases and 4 bases respectively, with 8 bases between them. CDR3 length: 13 amino acids. CDR1 is MGHDK, CDR2 SYGVNS, per germline. Here the CDR3 reads CASSEGAAETQYF. DNA for the CDR3: TGTGCCAGCAGTGAAGGGGCAGCAGAGACCCAGTACTTC.

This rearrangement joins TRBV7-9 to TRBJ2-1, with a weak D call TRBD1 (5 bases). Deletions cut 4 bases from V and 6 bases from J, with 13 bases between. CDR1 is SEHNR, CDR2 FQNEAQ, per germline (reference sequence). The CDR3 is 14 amino acids. The CDR3 protein is CASSSIPGFNEQFF. CDR3 DNA sequence: TGTGCCAGCAGCTCGATTCCAGGGTTCAATGAGCAGTTCTTC.

CDR3 in amino acids: CASSWGGSGETEAFF. CDR3 DNA: TGTGCCAGCAGCTGGGGAGGGTCGGGGGAAACTGAAGCTTTCTTT. The V call is TRBV7-8, the J call TRBJ1-1; tentative D call: TRBD1 (5 bases). The CDR3 runs 15 residues. V lost 4 bases, J lost 5 bases, and 17 bases lay in between. CDR1 is SGHVS, CDR2 FQNEAQ, per germline.

V gene TRBV13 combines with J gene TRBJ2-5, with D maybe TRBD1 (6 bases). There are 15 residues in the CDR3. Germline V CDR1 and CDR2: PRHDT, FYEKMQ (reference sequence). Deletions cut 7 bases from V and 2 bases from J, with 17 bases between. The CDR3 bases are TGTGCCAGCACCCCAGAAGGGGGACCACAAGAGACCCAGTACTTC. This sequence encodes CASTPEGGPQETQYF.

V is TRBV7-9 and J is TRBJ2-7; maybe TRBD2 (6 bases). The CDR3 contains 12 residues. The germline gives CDR1 SEHNR, CDR2 FQNEAQ (reference sequence). V gave up 5 bases and J gave up 2 bases, with 7 bases separating them. CDR3: CASSPGAYEQYF. In nucleotides, the CDR3 is TGTGCCAGCAGCCCGGGGGCCTACGAGCAGTACTTC. Drawing the rest from reference TRBV7-9 and TRBJ2-7, the complete variable domain is DTGVSQNPRHKITKRGQNVTFRCDPISEHNRLYWYRQTLGQGPEFLTYFQNEAQLEKSRLLSDRFSAERPKGSFSTLEIQRTEQGDSAMYLCASSPGAYEQYFGPGTRLTVT.

The J gene is TRBJ1-1, the V gene TRBV28; TRBD1 agrees at 8 bases. With V trimmed by 7 bases and J by 0 bases, 13 bases remained unmatched. This CDR3 is 17 amino acids long. The V gene's germline CDR1 is MDHEN and CDR2 SYDVKM. The CDR3 protein is CASIGAGGFLMNTEAFF. In nucleotides, the CDR3 is TGTGCCAGCATAGGGGCAGGGGGCTTTTTAATGAACACTGAAGCTTTCTTT.

The J gene is TRBJ2-7, the V gene TRBV4-3; D unclear. Germline V gives CDR1 LGHNA, CDR2 YSLEER. CDR3 length: 14 amino acids. Deletions cut 0 bases from V and 2 bases from J, with 8 bases between. The CDR3: CASSQDYNTYEQYF. The CDR3 DNA sequence: TGCGCCAGCAGCCAAGATTATAACACCTACGAGCAGTACTTC.

The chain links TRBV6-1 to TRBJ2-7, with D maybe TRBD2 (5 bases). Germline V lookup: CDR1 MNHNS, CDR2 SASEGT. The germline V and J ends were trimmed by 6 bases and 5 bases, with 14 bases remaining between them. The CDR3 consists of 13 residues. CDR3: CASRVSDLDEQYF. DNA for the CDR3: TGTGCCAGCAGGGTTTCGGACTTGGACGAGCAGTACTTC.

The chain combines TRBV9 with TRBJ2-7; D is ambiguous. The CDR3 length is 13 residues. Per germline, CDR1 SGDLS and CDR2 YYNGEE. The V end was cut by 0 bases, the J end by 6 bases, with 10 bases between. In DNA, the CDR3 is TGTGCCAGCAGCGTAGCCGAGTTTTCCGAGCAGTACTTC. Protein: CASSVAEFSEQYF.

The CDR3: CASIGPGTGPNYGYTF. The CDR3 DNA follows: TGTGCCAGCATTGGCCCCGGGACAGGGCCAAACTATGGCTACACCTTC. The chain combines TRBV28 with TRBJ1-2; the match to TRBD1 covers 9 bases. CDR1 is MDHEN, CDR2 SYDVKM, per germline. The CDR3 covers 16 residues. Trimming removed 7 bases from V and 2 bases from J; junction bases left unmatched: 11.

The V call is TRBV29-1, the J call TRBJ2-1; 9 nucleotides align to TRBD2. Germline V gives CDR1 SQVTM, CDR2 ANQGSEA. This CDR3 contains 13 residues. V lost 4 bases, J lost 6 bases, and 4 bases stayed unmatched. CDR3 DNA sequence: TGCAGCGTTGCGGGACTAGCTGGCAATGAGCAGTTCTTC. Translated: CSVAGLAGNEQFF.